The next 20 T cell receptor beta chains were all read from a single sample in a study of shared clonotypes between healthy human individuals. Method: immunoSEQ multiplex PCR; TCRdb's copy keeps in-frame clones and lacks some. The repertoire holds about a million clones, with roughly 80% as singletons. Sequenced input: memory CD4+ T cells from PBMCs. Subset: CD45RA-negative fraction. These TCRs come from a man younger than 35 in good health. Some clones in this sample may be carry-over from other donors' samples.

This clone was observed many times. This chain joins TRBV6-1 and TRBJ2-1; D might be TRBD1 (6 bases). The CDR3 runs to 14 residues. Per the germline V gene, CDR1 is MNHNS and CDR2 is SASEGT. V lost 6 bases to trimming and J lost 4 bases, with 13 bases between them. CDR3 loop: CASSARQAYNEQFF. The CDR3 DNA is TGTGCCAGCAGCGCCCGACAGGCGTACAATGAGCAGTTCTTC.

The J gene is TRBJ1-3, the V gene TRBV10-3; D is possibly TRBD1 (6 bases). Germline-derived CDR1 and CDR2 are ENHRY and SYGVKD. The ends were cut back, 6 bases at V and 2 bases at J, with 14 bases in the middle. The CDR3 sequence is 15 residues long. CDR3 loop: CAISPDRSTGNTIYF. The CDR3 region has the DNA TGTGCCATCAGCCCGGACAGATCTACTGGAAACACCATATATTTT.

The J gene is TRBJ1-2, the V gene TRBV30, with a tentative D call TRBD1 (6 bases). V was cut by 1 base and J by 4 bases, with 7 bases left in between. This CDR3 is built from 12 residues. Germline assignment: CDR1 GTSNPN and CDR2 SVGIG (reference sequence). CDR3 residues: CAWSGGRYGYTF. DNA for the CDR3: TGTGCCTGGAGTGGGGGGCGCTATGGCTACACCTTC.

The genes are TRBV11-2 and TRBJ2-7, with 7 bases lining up with TRBD1. Germline CDR1 reads SGHAT; CDR2 reads FQNNGV. The V and J ends lost 5 bases and 0 bases, in that order; junction bases with no gene match: 7. The CDR3 runs to 15 residues. The CDR3 reads CASSKTWDSSYEQYF. The DNA of the CDR3 is TGTGCCAGCAGCAAAACCTGGGACAGCTCCTACGAGCAGTACTTC.

This chain connects TRBV2 to TRBJ1-2, with 9 bases that match TRBD1. Germline CDR1 reads SNHLY; CDR2 reads FYNNEI. CDR3 size: 15 residues. The V segment lost 4 bases and the J segment 5 bases; nucleotides outside the gene matches: 8. The CDR3 DNA sequence: TGTGCCAGCAGTGGGGGACAGGGAGGAGATTATGGCTACACCTTC. Amino acids: CASSGGQGGDYGYTF. Supplemented by reference TRBV2 and TRBJ1-2, the full variable domain reads EPEVTQTPSHQVTQMGQEVILRCVPISNHLYFYWYRQILGQKVEFLVSFYNNEISEKSEIFDDQFSVERPDGSNFTLKIRSTKLEDSAMYFCASSGGQGGDYGYTFGSGTRLTVV.

The rearrangement uses TRBV4-2 and TRBJ2-7; 10 bases fit TRBD2. This CDR3 spans 19 amino acids. The V gene end was trimmed by 3 bases and the J gene end by 7 bases; junction bases not matched to a gene: 21. Germline assignment: CDR1 LGHNA and CDR2 YNFKEQ. The DNA of the CDR3 is TGTGCCAGCAGCCACGTAACTAGCGGGATTACGGATACCGCACCGGAGCAGTACTTC. Protein: CASSHVTSGITDTAPEQYF.

This clone was detected only a few times. The V and J genes are TRBV2 and TRBJ1-5, with TRBD1 identical over 7 bases. The V segment lost 7 bases and the J segment 4 bases; nucleotides outside the gene matches: 7. Per the germline V gene, CDR1 is SNHLY and CDR2 is FYNNEI. The CDR3 is 14 residues long. The CDR3 region is CASTLVQGNQPQHF. DNA of the CDR3: TGTGCCAGCACCCTTGTACAGGGGAATCAGCCCCAGCATTTT. The variable domain in full, with the rest retrieved from reference TRBV2 and TRBJ1-5, is EPEVTQTPSHQVTQMGQEVILRCVPISNHLYFYWYRQILGQKVEFLVSFYNNEISEKSEIFDDQFSVERPDGSNFTLKIRSTKLEDSAMYFCASTLVQGNQPQHFGDGTRLSIL.

This clone occurred many times. The V gene is TRBV11-2, the J gene TRBJ1-1, with D uncertain. The germline gives CDR1 SGHAT, CDR2 FQNNGV. This CDR3 is 13 amino acids long. V was shortened by 1 base and J by 3 bases, with 6 bases between the two germline ends. CDR3 nucleotide sequence: TGTGCCAGCAGCTTAGCCTGGGACACTGAAGCTTTCTTT. It is translated as CASSLAWDTEAFF.

This clone was seen only once. V is TRBV19 and J is TRBJ2-2; D possibly uses TRBD1 or TRBD2 (5 bases each). The germline V gene has CDR1 LNHDA and CDR2 SQIVND (reference sequence). V lost 5 bases, J lost 5 bases, and 15 bases lay in between. The CDR3 consists of 15 residues. In DNA, the CDR3 is TGTGCCAGTAGTGGATCCGGGACCCAGACCGGGGAGCTGTTTTTT. It translates to CASSGSGTQTGELFF.

The rearrangement links TRBV6-6 to TRBJ2-5; 7 bases fit TRBD1. This CDR3 region has 15 residues. Trimming removed 0 bases from V and 4 bases from J; junction bases left unmatched: 5. Germline CDR1 and CDR2: MNHNY and SVGAGI (reference sequence). Here the CDR3 DNA reads TGTGCCAGCAGTTACTCTCTATCAGGGGGAGAGACCCAGTACTTC. Translating it yields CASSYSLSGGETQYF.

Regarding this clone: Compared with germline, one end of the junction differs, possibly owing to a read error. The chain carries TRBV6-5 and TRBJ2-1; 10 nucleotides line up with TRBD1. The CDR3 has 16 residues. Germline-derived CDR1 and CDR2 are MNHEY and SVGAGI. The CDR3 bases are TGTGCCAGCAGCTACTCCGGGACAGGGGTATCGAATGAGCAGTTCTTC. As protein: CASSYSGTGVSNEQFF.

The rearrangement uses TRBV28 and TRBJ2-7; 9 nucleotides agree with TRBD1. This CDR3 is 15 amino acids long. Per the germline V gene, CDR1 is MDHEN and CDR2 is SYDVKM. V lost 6 bases, J lost 6 bases, and 12 bases stayed unmatched. The chain's CDR3 is CASRRPGTGSGEQYF. The CDR3 coding sequence is TGTGCCAGCAGGCGTCCGGGGACAGGGTCAGGCGAGCAGTACTTC.

Written as DNA, the CDR3 is TGTGCCAGCAGCCAGGAAGAGACCCAGTACTTC. Protein sequence: CASSQEETQYF. V and J are TRBV7-6 and TRBJ2-5; D unresolved. CDR1 and CDR2 (germline): SGHVS, FNYEAQ. Trimming shortened V by 5 bases and J by 3 bases, and 4 bases separated the two germline ends. The CDR3 contains 11 residues.

J is TRBJ1-2 and V is TRBV4-2; D uncertain. Germline V gives CDR1 LGHNA, CDR2 YNFKEQ. V was cut by 1 base and J by 8 bases, with 14 bases left in between. The CDR3 is 14 residues long. The CDR3 DNA reads TGTGCCAGCAGCCAAGTATCTGGTTCCCACGGCTACACCTTC. Translating it yields CASSQVSGSHGYTF.

This clone was counted a few times. This sequence joins TRBV28 and TRBJ2-2; D gene unclear. This CDR3 is built from 15 residues. Germline loops: CDR1 MDHEN, CDR2 SYDVKM. V lost 4 bases, J lost 1 base, and 10 bases lay in between. CDR3 protein: CASSSLAMNTGELFF. CDR3 DNA: TGTGCCAGCAGTTCGCTTGCTATGAACACCGGGGAGCTGTTTTTT.

CDR3 sequence: CASSQDRGYEQYF. The CDR3 DNA is TGTGCCAGCAGCCAGGACCGGGGCTACGAGCAGTACTTC. The rearrangement links TRBV7-2 to TRBJ2-7; perhaps TRBD2 as D (5 bases). The V end lost 5 bases, the J end lost 3 bases, and 11 bases lay between the germline ends. There are 13 residues in the CDR3. CDR1 and CDR2 from the germline V gene are SGHTA and FQGNSA.

The chain joins TRBV19 to TRBJ2-7; D is perhaps TRBD2 (5 bases). Trimming removed 3 bases at V and 4 bases at J, with 10 bases between. The CDR3 runs to 13 residues. In germline, CDR1 is LNHDA, CDR2 SQIVND (reference sequence). CDR3 DNA sequence: TGTGCCAGTAGTATTGGACTCCAATACGAGCAGTACTTC. Amino acids: CASSIGLQYEQYF.

The chain has TRBV29-1 and TRBJ2-1, with D tentatively TRBD2 (5 bases). The CDR3 runs to 14 residues. Trimming cost V 7 bases and J 4 bases, with 17 bases left between them. The V gene's germline CDR1 is SQVTM and CDR2 ANQGSEA. This chain's CDR3 is CSGLLPGVYNEQFF. The CDR3 DNA reads as TGCAGCGGCCTACTGCCCGGGGTATACAATGAGCAGTTCTTC.

This sequence joins TRBV7-9 and TRBJ1-1, with 11 bases lining up with TRBD1. CDR1 SEHNR and CDR2 FQNEAQ come from the germline V gene (reference sequence). The CDR3 length is 15 residues. V dropped 6 bases and J dropped 2; count of bases not matched to a gene: 5. The CDR3 spells CASSSGTGGNTEAFF. As DNA, the CDR3 is TGTGCCAGCAGTTCCGGGACAGGGGGAAACACTGAAGCTTTCTTT.

V gene TRBV18 combines with J gene TRBJ2-7; D ambiguous. Trimming took 1 base from V and 6 from J, leaving 13 bases between them. Germline V gene sequence: CDR1 KGHSH, CDR2 LQKENI. There are 14 residues in the CDR3. DNA for the CDR3: TGTGCCAGCTCACCACGGGCCTCAAAGGGCGAGCAGTACTTC. It is translated as CASSPRASKGEQYF.